The following is a TCR beta chain sequence with its context. V trimming: 1 base; J trimming: 8 bases; junction bases outside the gene matches: 11. The CDR3 consists of 17 residues. Per the germline V gene, CDR1 is MGHRA and CDR2 is YSYEKL. As handled by the study authors: It was from reference gene primer amplification that nucleated cell counts were estimated. Libraries were prepared by immunoSEQ multiplex PCR; TCRdb keeps only in-frame clonotypes and omits some of them. Clone size and the V and J calls come from that table; the DNA yielded D and trimming. Of around 300,000 clones in the sample, roughly 88% were seen once. The data were taken from a study of blood T cell repertoires in COVID-19. Study at large: Sites across the United States, Italy and Spain contributed samples from acute and convalescent COVID-19.

This chain uses TRBV4-1 with TRBJ2-1, with TRBD2 matching 10 bases. Sequences were obtained from PBMCs or T cells enriched from blood (not recorded which). The sequence was collected from a woman in her thirties who had recovered from COVID-19. CDR3 sequence: CASSQVVLLAGADEQFF. Written as DNA, the CDR3 is TGCGCCAGCAGCCAAGTGGTCCTCCTAGCGGGAGCCGATGAGCAGTTCTTC.